These 15 T cell receptor beta chains were all obtained from the same sample, sequenced in a study of T cell responses to AZD1222 COVID-19 vaccine. Sequencing was performed with immunoSEQ multiplex PCR; in TCRdb, only in-frame clones are kept and a portion is missing. The data show approximately 150,000 clones, around nine tenths seen once. Sequenced here: peripheral blood, sampled 28 days after the second AZD1222 dose. These receptors all come from an adult who received the AZD1222 COVID-19 vaccine.

The rearrangement uses TRBV5-4 and TRBJ2-7, with D possibly matching TRBD1 (6 bases). The V end lost 2 bases, the J end lost 3 bases, and 9 bases lay between the germline ends. The CDR3 has 13 residues. Germline CDR1 is SGHNT and CDR2 is YYREEE (reference sequence). This CDR3 reads CASSFQGGYEQYF. Here the CDR3 DNA reads TGTGCCAGCAGCTTTCAAGGGGGCTACGAGCAGTACTTC.

This clone was picked up one time. The gene calls are TRBV10-2 and TRBJ2-7; 9 bases map to TRBD2. Germline values: CDR1 WSHSY, CDR2 SAAADI. This CDR3 comprises 13 residues. Trimming removed 10 bases from V and 4 bases from J; junction bases left unmatched: 8. Written as DNA, the CDR3 is TGCGCCACCAAGCGGGAGGAGTTGTACGAGCAGTACTTC. It translates to CATKREELYEQYF.

This sequence joins TRBV4-2 and TRBJ1-1; TRBD1 agrees at 7 bases. The CDR3 loop spans 15 amino acids. J was trimmed by 2 bases and V by 2 bases; bases with no gene match: 5. In germline, CDR1 is LGHNA, CDR2 YNFKEQ. The CDR3 nucleotides are TGTGCCAGCAGCCAAACAGGGGATTCCAACACTGAAGCTTTCTTT. Amino acids: CASSQTGDSNTEAFF.

The genes are TRBV28 and TRBJ2-1; 9 nucleotides agree with TRBD2. CDR3 size: 16 residues. The trim removed 3 bases at V and 5 bases at J, leaving 8 bases unmatched. Germline assignment: CDR1 MDHEN and CDR2 SYDVKM. CDR3 region: CASSFEAGGGHNEQFF. The CDR3 DNA sequence: TGTGCCAGCAGTTTTGAAGCGGGAGGAGGCCACAATGAGCAGTTCTTC.

This clone came up a few times. The gene calls are TRBV6-5 and TRBJ1-2; TRBD1 matches 9 bases. CDR1 and CDR2 from the germline V gene are MNHEY and SVGAGI. The CDR3 sequence is 14 residues long. V was pared by 7 bases and J by 6 bases, with 9 bases of the junction left unmatched. CDR3 residues: CASTRQGGKDGYTF. The DNA for the CDR3 is TGTGCCAGCACCAGACAGGGGGGAAAGGATGGCTACACCTTC.

The chain joins TRBV9 to TRBJ2-2; no firm D call. Looked up from germline, CDR1 is SGDLS and CDR2 is YYNGEE. This CDR3 is built from 14 residues. Trimming left V 0 bases short and J 4 bases short, with 7 bases between. CDR3 sequence reads: CASSVARVTGELFF. The CDR3 bases are TGTGCCAGCAGCGTAGCTCGGGTCACCGGGGAGCTGTTTTTT.

The chain carries TRBV3-1 (or the pseudogene TRBV3-2) and TRBJ1-1, with TRBD1 matching 8 bases. Germline V lookup: CDR1 LGHDT, CDR2 YNNKEL (reference sequence). This CDR3 has 12 amino acids. The V segment lost 4 bases and the J segment 8 bases; nucleotides outside the gene matches: 3. DNA for the CDR3: TGTGCCAGCAGCCCGACAGGGGTCGAAGCTTTCTTT. Translation: CASSPTGVEAFF.

V is TRBV7-2 and J is TRBJ2-1; D call uncertain. CDR3 length: 14 residues. Germline lookup yields CDR1 SGHTA and CDR2 FQGNSA. The V gene lost 3 bases and the J gene lost 6 bases, with 12 bases spanning the gap. CDR3 coding DNA: TGTGCCAGCAGCTTGGGTGTCATGGGCAATGAGCAGTTCTTC. The encoded protein is CASSLGVMGNEQFF.

The chain joins TRBV10-3 to TRBJ1-1; a possible D gene is TRBD1 (6 bases). With 5 bases removed from V and 8 bases from J, the gap between germline ends came to 9 bases. The CDR3 sequence is 11 residues long. The germline gives CDR1 ENHRY, CDR2 SYGVKD. The CDR3 DNA sequence: TGTGCCATCAGTTTCGGGACAGAAGCTTTCTTT. Its translation is CAISFGTEAFF.

This clone was detected a few times. J is TRBJ1-5 and V is TRBV29-1; D not resolved. The CDR3 totals 13 residues. Germline V gives CDR1 SQVTM, CDR2 ANQGSEA. Trimming pared 8 bases from V and 0 bases from J, leaving 11 bases between. Here the CDR3 reads CSISPGSNQPQHF. The DNA of the CDR3 is TGCAGCATCAGTCCCGGTAGCAATCAGCCCCAGCATTTT.

The chain uses TRBV19 and TRBJ2-1; D is perhaps TRBD2 (5 bases). Germline lookup yields CDR1 LNHDA and CDR2 SQIVND (reference sequence). CDR3 length: 13 residues. Trimming cost V 8 bases and J 6 bases, with 14 bases left between them. Here the CDR3 reads CASSPFEGNEQFF. CDR3 DNA sequence: TGTGCCAGTTCTCCTTTTGAGGGCAATGAGCAGTTCTTC.

J is TRBJ1-4 and V is TRBV2; D remains unclear. CDR1 and CDR2 (germline): SNHLY, FYNNEI. Trimming took 8 bases from V and 0 from J, leaving 10 bases between them. This CDR3 contains 14 residues. The CDR3 here is CASGRQATNEKLFF. CDR3 DNA sequence: TGTGCCAGCGGTAGGCAGGCAACTAATGAAAAACTGTTTTTT. Complete variable domain (other parts from reference TRBV2 and TRBJ1-4): EPEVTQTPSHQVTQMGQEVILRCVPISNHLYFYWYRQILGQKVEFLVSFYNNEISEKSEIFDDQFSVERPDGSNFTLKIRSTKLEDSAMYFCASGRQATNEKLFFGSGTQLSVL.

This clone was recorded only once. The gene calls are TRBV25-1 and TRBJ2-1; no reliable D call. The CDR3 has 16 residues. Between the trimmed V and J ends, which lost 0 bases and 0 bases, there was a span of 9 bases. Germline CDR1 and CDR2: MGHDK and SYGVNS. The CDR3 region has the DNA TGTGCCAGCAGTGAATATAGGTCATCCTCCTACAATGAGCAGTTCTTC. It translates to CASSEYRSSSYNEQFF.

The chain uses TRBV18 and TRBJ2-3; D call uncertain. Germline-derived CDR1 and CDR2 are KGHSH and LQKENI. The CDR3 consists of 13 residues. V lost 5 bases and J lost 2, with 8 bases in between. The CDR3 sequence is CASSYRPTDTQYF. CDR3 sequence (DNA): TGTGCCAGCTCATACAGACCCACAGATACGCAGTATTTT.

This clone was seen more than once but under ten times. The chain has TRBV12-3 or TRBV12-4 and TRBJ1-1; a weak D match, TRBD1 (5 bases). Trimming took off 4 bases at V and 7 bases at J, with 13 bases between the two ends. The CDR3 is 13 residues long. CDR3 DNA sequence: TGTGCCAGCAGTTATGGGGGATACTATGAAGCTTTCTTT. Translated, it gives CASSYGGYYEAFF.